This T cell receptor beta chain was found in a study of T cell changes during pregnancy in multiple sclerosis. Profiling relied on immunoSEQ multiplex PCR, and the TCRdb table lists in-frame clones only, not all of them. The sample lists approximately 45,000 clones, roughly 90% seen once, with approximately 2.9% in the top ten. The source was CD8+ T cells from peripheral blood mononuclear cells, collected in the second trimester of pregnancy. This clonotype originated in a female donor with multiple sclerosis, enrolled in a pregnancy study.

The CDR3 DNA is TGTGCCAGCAGGGGGGACAGTTACACAGATACGCAGTATTTT. As protein: CASRGDSYTDTQYF. The chain recombines TRBV6-6 with TRBJ2-3; 7 nucleotides line up with TRBD1. Germline V CDR1 and CDR2: MNHNY, SVGAGI (reference sequence). The junction had 5 bases not matched to a gene; V was cut back by 6 bases and J by 2 bases. This CDR3 is built from 14 residues.